This TCR beta chain comes out of a study of T cell responses to AZD1222 COVID-19 vaccine. Findings and caveats of the study: Spike-wide vaccine-associated CD4 TCRs dominated at 160-218 and 743-854. Baseline serology detected seropositivity in only a handful of AZD1222 recipients. Repertoire samples came only from after the peak T cell response.

Sequencing was performed with immunoSEQ multiplex PCR; in TCRdb, only in-frame clones are kept and a portion is missing. The table records 200,000 to 250,000 clones, about 93% of them present only once. Only a few counts were recorded for this clone. No antigen is known for it. CDR1 is LGHNA and CDR2 is YNFKEQ in the germline V gene. The CDR3 has 13 residues. V lost 1 base and J lost 2, with 5 bases in between. The sample was peripheral blood, taken on day 0 of MenACWY control vaccination. This receptor was identified in an adult in good health. V is TRBV4-2 and J is TRBJ1-1, with unresolved D. DNA of the CDR3: TGTGCCAGCAGCCAAGCGAGAAACACTGAAGCTTTCTTT. Its protein product is CASSQARNTEAFF.